This T cell receptor (beta chain) was obtained from a study of blood T cell repertoires in COVID-19. Study-level background: Spain, Italy and the United States supplied samples that represented acute and convalescent COVID-19. The analysed material was cDNA or gDNA that came from T cells, B-cell-depleted T cells, or PBMCs.

V was shortened by 3 bases and J by 6 bases, with 11 bases between the two germline ends. Per the germline V gene, CDR1 is MGHDK and CDR2 is SYGVNS. The CDR3 is made up of 13 amino acids. Authors' analysis steps: Estimates of nucleated cell counts were drawn from the amplification of reference gene primers. Data came from immunoSEQ multiplex PCR; TCRdb stores just in-frame clones and leaves some out. V, J and clone size reflect that table, while D and trimming were determined from the DNA. The repertoire has 300,000 to 500,000 clones, around nine tenths of them found once; the top ten carry 0.95% to 1%.

The sequence came from a woman younger than 45 with acute COVID-19. Sequenced input: PBMCs or T cells enriched from blood (not recorded which). The rearrangement uses TRBV25-1 and TRBJ1-2; tentatively, D is TRBD1 (6 bases). In DNA form, the CDR3 reads TGTGCCAGCAGTGATTGGACAGTCGATGGCTACACCTTC. This encodes CASSDWTVDGYTF.